The T cell receptor beta chain described here comes from a study of blood T cell repertoires in COVID-19. Looking at the study overall: The samples span acute and convalescent COVID-19 from the United States, Italy and Spain. The analysed material was cDNA or gDNA that came from T cells, B-cell-depleted T cells, or PBMCs.

The CDR3 covers 17 residues. Germline V CDR1 and CDR2: SEHNR, FQNEAQ (reference sequence). V lost 1 base, J lost 8 bases, and 10 bases stayed unmatched. In the source study's methods: Estimated nucleated cell counts came from reference gene primer amplification. Libraries were prepared by immunoSEQ multiplex PCR; TCRdb keeps only in-frame clonotypes and omits some of them. That table gives V, J and clone size, and the DNA gave D and trimming. The data hold fewer than 200,000 clones, with approximately 79% observed a single time. The TCR comes from a woman older than 75 with acute or convalescent COVID-19. The rearrangement links TRBV7-9 to TRBJ2-1; 11 positions agree with TRBD2. Sequenced: peripheral blood. CDR3 in DNA: TGTGCCAGCAGCTTAGGGATCCGACTAGCGGGACGAGATGAGCAGTTCTTC. Its protein is CASSLGIRLAGRDEQFF.